Below are 29 T cell receptor beta chains sequenced from a single sample in a study of blood T cell repertoires in COVID-19. Libraries were prepared by immunoSEQ multiplex PCR; TCRdb keeps only in-frame clonotypes and omits some of them. The data hold fewer than 80,000 clones, with about nine tenths observed a single time. Input material: peripheral blood. Every receptor here comes from a human donor in a cohort sampled during active COVID-19.

This clone was seen a single time. The chain carries TRBV7-8 and TRBJ2-2; 8 positions agree with TRBD2. V was pared by 7 bases and J by 2 bases, with 9 bases of the junction left unmatched. This CDR3 has 16 amino acids. Germline CDR1 is SGHVS and CDR2 is FQNEAQ. This chain's CDR3 is CASIRGRGGNTGELFF. CDR3 coding DNA: TGTGCCAGCATCCGGGGTCGGGGGGGTAACACCGGGGAGCTGTTTTTT.

The rearrangement links TRBV7-2 to TRBJ2-2, with 12 positions matching TRBD2. This CDR3 is 16 amino acids long. J was trimmed by 9 bases and V by 3 bases; bases with no gene match: 8. Germline CDR1 SGHTA, CDR2 FQGNSA. In nucleotides, the CDR3 is TGTGCCAGCAGCTTGCCCGGACTAGCGGGGCGAAGGGAGCTGTTTTTT. Translating gives CASSLPGLAGRRELFF.

Concerning this clone: Other DNA sequences in this specimen translate into the identical CDR3. The chain is built from TRBV13 and TRBJ2-1; D perhaps matches TRBD1 (5 bases). The CDR3 length is 13 residues. From germline, CDR1 is PRHDT and CDR2 FYEKMQ (reference sequence). V lost 7 bases and J 1 base, leaving 8 bases between the germline ends. CDR3: CASTRGSYNEQFF. As DNA, the CDR3 is TGTGCCAGCACAAGGGGTTCCTACAATGAGCAGTTCTTC.

The V gene is TRBV3-1 (or the pseudogene TRBV3-2), the J gene TRBJ2-1; the match to TRBD2 covers 13 bases. The CDR3 length is 16 residues. Germline values: CDR1 LGHDT, CDR2 YNNKEL (reference sequence). With V trimmed by 1 base and J by 7 bases, 4 bases remained unmatched. Here the CDR3 DNA reads TGTGCCAGCAGCCAAGTACTAGCGGGGGGGCTTAATGAGCAGTTCTTC. Its protein is CASSQVLAGGLNEQFF.

This clone was counted a few times. The chain recombines TRBV24-1 with TRBJ2-2; 9 bases are shared with TRBD1. CDR1 KGHDR and CDR2 SFDVKD come from the germline V gene. The CDR3 has 13 residues. After removal of 9 bases from V and 6 bases from J, the junction contained 4 bases not matched to a gene. The CDR3: CATGGTGPGELFF. CDR3 nucleotides: TGTGCCACCGGTGGGACAGGGCCCGGGGAGCTGTTTTTT.

The rearrangement uses TRBV4-3 and TRBJ1-2; no firm D call. Germline V gene data show CDR1 as LGHNA and CDR2 as YSLEER. There are 15 residues in the CDR3. Trimming removed 0 bases from V and 5 bases from J, with 13 bases in between. CDR3 DNA: TGCGCCAGCAGCCAAGATCTCGGAGGCTTTTATGGCTACACCTTC. This encodes CASSQDLGGFYGYTF.

The rearrangement joins TRBV27 to TRBJ1-5; 12 positions agree with TRBD1. CDR3 size: 16 residues. V lost 7 bases to trimming and J lost 7 bases; unmatched junction nucleotides: 11. Per germline, CDR1 MNHEY and CDR2 SMNVEV (reference sequence). Written as DNA, the CDR3 is TGTGCCAGCACCTCTTGGGGGACAGGGGGCGCCCAGCCCCAGCATTTT. This translates into CASTSWGTGGAQPQHF.

The chain couples TRBV6-4 to TRBJ2-3; 7 nucleotides match TRBD2. The length of the CDR3 is 15 residues. Germline CDR1 and CDR2: MRHNA and SNTAGT. J was trimmed by 3 bases and V by 3 bases; bases with no gene match: 6. In DNA form, the CDR3 reads TGTGCCAGCAGTGAGACCGGGGGAGGGACAGATACGCAGTATTTT. It yields the protein CASSETGGGTDTQYF.

This clone was observed a single time. The chain joins TRBV5-6 to TRBJ1-2, with 7 bases fitting TRBD1. Trimming removed 2 bases from V and 0 bases from J; junction bases left unmatched: 1. This CDR3 is built from 14 residues. Germline CDR1 SGHDT, CDR2 YYEEEE. Here the CDR3 DNA reads TGTGCCAGCAGCTTACAGGGGCCTAACTATGGCTACACCTTC. It yields the protein CASSLQGPNYGYTF. The full variable domain, its missing parts supplied by reference TRBV5-6 and TRBJ1-2, is DAGVTQSPTHLIKTRGQQVTLRCSPKSGHDTVSWYQQALGQGPQFIFQYYEEEERQRGNFPDRFSGHQFPNYSSELNVNALLLGDSALYLCASSLQGPNYGYTFGSGTRLTVV.

The rearrangement joins TRBV9 to TRBJ2-7, with 9 bases lining up with TRBD2. Germline CDR1 is SGDLS and CDR2 is YYNGEE. J lost 1 base, V lost 0 bases, and 2 bases had no gene match. CDR3 length: 15 residues. In nucleotides, the CDR3 is TGTGCCAGCAGCGTAGAAGCGGGGGGATCCTACGAGCAGTACTTC. Protein sequence: CASSVEAGGSYEQYF.

This rearrangement joins TRBV10-3 to TRBJ2-5; 7 nucleotides match TRBD1. The junction had 8 bases not matched to a gene; V was cut back by 6 bases and J by 1 base. Germline V gene data show CDR1 as ENHRY and CDR2 as SYGVKD. The CDR3 consists of 15 residues. CDR3: CAISLQGNPQETQYF. Here the CDR3 DNA reads TGTGCCATCAGCTTACAGGGGAACCCCCAAGAGACCCAGTACTTC.

The chain couples TRBV19 to TRBJ2-1; D may be TRBD1 (5 bases). Germline V gene data show CDR1 as LNHDA and CDR2 as SQIVND (reference sequence). There are 13 residues in the CDR3. V lost 1 base to trimming and J lost 8 bases, with 9 bases between them. CDR3 sequence (DNA): TGTGCCAGTAGTATAGTAAACAGGTATGAGCAGTTCTTC. Its protein is CASSIVNRYEQFF.

The rearrangement links TRBV6-6 to TRBJ1-1, with 7 bases lining up with TRBD1. Germline CDR1 reads MNHNY; CDR2 reads SVGAGI (reference sequence). CDR3 length: 14 residues. V gave up 8 bases and J gave up 1 base; unmatched junction bases: 7. CDR3 residues: CASGSGQANTEAFF. The DNA for the CDR3 is TGTGCCAGCGGATCTGGACAGGCGAACACTGAAGCTTTCTTT.

The chain combines TRBV18 with TRBJ1-4; D ambiguous. The V end was cut by 6 bases, the J end by 7 bases, with 15 bases between. Germline CDR1 KGHSH, CDR2 LQKENI. The CDR3 is made up of 14 amino acids. The DNA for the CDR3 is TGTGCCAGCTCTCCCGACATTAGGTCTGAAAAACTGTTTTTT. Protein: CASSPDIRSEKLFF.

The chain links TRBV25-1 to TRBJ1-1; no clear D gene. The CDR3 extends over 12 amino acids. Germline V CDR1 and CDR2: MGHDK, SYGVNS. The germline V and J ends were trimmed by 4 bases and 5 bases, with 8 bases remaining between them. Here the CDR3 DNA reads TGTGCCAGCAGTGGACAAGGAACTGAAGCTTTCTTT. This encodes CASSGQGTEAFF.

The J gene is TRBJ1-5, the V gene TRBV10-1, with D perhaps matching TRBD1 (5 bases). CDR1 WNHNN and CDR2 SYGVQD come from the germline V gene (reference sequence). This CDR3 has 15 residues. The V end was cut by 0 bases, the J end by 5 bases, with 11 bases between. The DNA of the CDR3 is TGCGCCAGCAGTGAGTCGACCGGGGGAGATCAGCCCCAGCATTTT. Its protein is CASSESTGGDQPQHF.

The chain couples TRBV7-9 to TRBJ2-3, with 7 bases that match TRBD2. The CDR3 loop spans 16 amino acids. The V segment lost 5 bases and the J segment 2 bases; nucleotides outside the gene matches: 10. Germline V gene data show CDR1 as SEHNR and CDR2 as FQNEAQ (reference sequence). The CDR3 nucleotides are TGTGCCAGCAGCCCCGGGACTATGGGTGCCACAGATACGCAGTATTTT. It encodes CASSPGTMGATDTQYF.

This chain uses TRBV6-5 with TRBJ1-1; 10 nucleotides match TRBD1. The CDR3 is 14 residues long. V dropped 2 bases and J dropped 5; count of bases not matched to a gene: 2. Germline CDR1 is MNHEY and CDR2 is SVGAGI. CDR3 amino acids: CASSYDRGRTEAFF. The CDR3 bases are TGTGCCAGCAGTTACGACAGGGGGCGAACTGAAGCTTTCTTT.

J is TRBJ2-2 and V is TRBV5-1; 8 bases are a match to TRBD1. The CDR3 is 14 amino acids. CDR1 SGHRS and CDR2 YFSETQ come from the germline V gene. With V trimmed by 7 bases and J by 3 bases, 5 bases remained unmatched. The CDR3 reads CASGHRGYTGELFF. As DNA, the CDR3 is TGCGCCAGCGGCCACAGGGGGTACACCGGGGAGCTGTTTTTT.

The rearrangement uses TRBV5-1 and TRBJ1-5, with D perhaps matching TRBD1 (5 bases). V gave up 2 bases and J gave up 1 base, with 10 bases separating them. This CDR3 is built from 15 residues. Germline values: CDR1 SGHRS, CDR2 YFSETQ. The CDR3 DNA reads as TGCGCCAGCAGCTTCCAAGGGGCGAGCAATCAGCCCCAGCATTTT. Protein sequence: CASSFQGASNQPQHF.

This chain uses TRBV2 with TRBJ1-1, with unresolved D. CDR1 SNHLY and CDR2 FYNNEI come from the germline V gene. The CDR3 totals 9 residues. The V and J ends lost 9 bases and 8 bases respectively, with 7 bases between them. The CDR3: CARGREAFF. CDR3 in DNA: TGTGCCAGAGGGAGGGAAGCTTTCTTT.

The chain joins TRBV5-4 to TRBJ2-7, with TRBD2 matching over 14 bases. The CDR3 length is 17 residues. The germline V gene has CDR1 SGHNT and CDR2 YYREEE (reference sequence). The V segment lost 4 bases and the J segment 0 bases; nucleotides outside the gene matches: 6. CDR3 DNA: TGTGCCAGCAGCCCAGAGGGACTAGCGGGGGCCTCCTACGAGCAGTACTTC. Its translation is CASSPEGLAGASYEQYF. Full variable domain (missing parts from reference TRBV5-4 and TRBJ2-7): ETGVTQSPTHLIKTRGQQVTLRCSSQSGHNTVSWYQQALGQGPQFIFQYYREEENGRGNFPPRFSGLQFPNYSSELNVNALELDDSALYLCASSPEGLAGASYEQYFGPGTRLTVT.

This clone was counted a few times. This chain links TRBV7-9 with TRBJ1-5, with 7 bases fitting TRBD1. The CDR3 totals 15 residues. V lost 1 base to trimming and J lost 1 base; unmatched junction nucleotides: 1. Germline V gene lookup returns CDR1 SEHNR and CDR2 FQNEAQ (reference sequence). CDR3: CASSLGDSSNQPQHF. In nucleotides, the CDR3 is TGTGCCAGCAGCTTAGGGGACAGCAGCAATCAGCCCCAGCATTTT.

Concerning this clone itself: Other DNA sequences in this specimen translate into the identical CDR3. The V gene is TRBV19, the J gene TRBJ2-7; D perhaps matches TRBD1 (6 bases). Germline V gene sequence: CDR1 LNHDA, CDR2 SQIVND (reference sequence). CDR3 length: 14 residues. Trimming removed 3 bases from V and 0 bases from J, with 9 bases in between. CDR3 sequence reads: CASSIRGPSYEQYF. CDR3 bases: TGTGCCAGTAGTATCAGGGGTCCCTCCTACGAGCAGTACTTC.

The chain employs TRBV25-1 and TRBJ1-6; D might be TRBD1 (5 bases). The germline V and J ends were trimmed by 2 bases and 9 bases, with 14 bases remaining between them. This CDR3 comprises 15 residues. CDR1 and CDR2 (germline): MGHDK, SYGVNS. The CDR3 spells CASSEHRTLASPLHF. The DNA of the CDR3 is TGTGCCAGCAGTGAACATCGGACATTGGCTTCACCCCTCCACTTT.

Only one count was recorded for this clone. The chain employs TRBV6-5 and TRBJ2-1; D is perhaps TRBD1 (5 bases). V lost 8 bases and J 2 bases, leaving 10 bases between the germline ends. Germline values: CDR1 MNHEY, CDR2 SVGAGI. This CDR3 is 13 amino acids long. This CDR3 is CASGAGPYNEQFF. CDR3 bases: TGTGCCAGCGGGGCAGGGCCCTACAATGAGCAGTTCTTC.

V usage is TRBV27 and J usage is TRBJ1-6; D not resolved. V was trimmed by 8 bases and J by 7 bases, leaving 12 bases between them. The CDR3 runs to 13 residues. The germline V gene has CDR1 MNHEY and CDR2 SMNVEV (reference sequence). The CDR3 loop is CASSKRQNSPLHF. CDR3 in DNA: TGTGCCAGCTCAAAGAGGCAGAATTCACCCCTCCACTTT.

The rearrangement joins TRBV28 to TRBJ2-7; 7 bases agree with TRBD2. Germline values: CDR1 MDHEN, CDR2 SYDVKM. The CDR3 is made up of 12 amino acids. Trimming removed 2 bases from V and 7 bases from J; junction bases left unmatched: 2. CDR3 in amino acids: CASSLAAGEQYF. In DNA, the CDR3 is TGTGCCAGCAGTTTAGCAGCGGGAGAGCAGTACTTC.

The genes are TRBV11-3 and TRBJ2-3; 9 positions match TRBD2. V gave up 1 base and J gave up 6 bases; unmatched junction bases: 8. The CDR3 runs to 16 residues. Germline CDR1 and CDR2: SGHNT and YENEEA. CDR3 region: CASSLGLAGPGDTQYF. The CDR3 bases are TGTGCCAGCAGCTTAGGGCTAGCGGGGCCTGGGGATACGCAGTATTTT.